A selection of T cell receptor beta chains follows, all from one sample in a study of human T cells and chemical hapten exposure. TCRdb analysed the RACE reads with MiXCR anew, one entry per CDR3 protein. In the table there are about 140,000 distinct CDR3 sequences, over 9.5% of which are singletons. The sequencing used whole blood, collected in connection with sensitization to the hapten diphenylcyclopropenone (DPC). The receptors derive from a woman aged 45-65 years with alopecia areata. Some clones in this sample may be carry-over from other donors' samples. Both conserved end residues are trimmed from each CDR3. Fields, in order: J gene, V gene, CDR3 protein.

>TRBJ2-3|TRBV6-2/TRBV6-3
ASGEDTQY
>TRBJ2-7|TRBV29-1
SVVFLGLNYEQY
>TRBJ1-5|TRBV11-2
ASSGRERSNQPQH
>TRBJ1-6|TRBV5-5
ASSLEAANSPLH
>TRBJ2-3|TRBV28
ASSNSGREMTQY
>TRBJ1-5|TRBV28
ASSLQGNQPQH
>TRBJ2-7|TRBV29-1
SARDGYEQY
>TRBJ2-5|TRBV6-1
ASSETRTQETQY
>TRBJ2-7|TRBV6-6
ASSQGLFYEQY
>TRBJ2-1|TRBV7-2
ASSPQGREQF
>TRBJ2-5|TRBV12-3/TRBV12-4
ASSPPESRETQY
>TRBJ1-1|TRBV18
ASSSTGRNTEAF
>TRBJ2-7|TRBV28
ASSLLGLDSYEQY
>TRBJ2-5|TRBV28
ASSPRQGIQETQY
>TRBJ1-1|TRBV29-1
SATDRSEAF
>TRBJ2-7|TRBV29-1
SVIRDSYEQY
>TRBJ1-1|TRBV28
ASNRDRGGIPEAF